The rows below give T cell receptor beta chains drawn from one sample of a study of vaccination and CD4 T cells after COVID-19. These receptors are not linked to any known antigen. TCRdb processed the PCR reads anew with MiXCR; each CDR3 protein has one entry. The profile shows 23,000 or so distinct CDR3 sequences, around 46% of them singletons. Sequenced here: CD4+ T cells from blood, cultured in vitro, sampled about 7 months after SARS-CoV-2 vaccination. The receptors originated from a human donor who had recovered from COVID-19. Each CDR3 is given with its conserved first and last residue.

TRBV28	TRBJ2-3	CASTTGTSLDTQYF
TRBV7-3	TRBJ1-1	CASSFAANTEAFF
TRBV7-3	TRBJ2-3	CASSLGGRNGDTQYF
TRBV28	TRBJ1-2	CASSGAGQGNYGYTF
TRBV10-3	TRBJ2-3	CAISELAASTDTQYF
TRBV7-9	TRBJ2-7	CASSSGQREQYF
TRBV27	TRBJ2-3	CASRPTSADTQYF
TRBV19	TRBJ2-1	CASSIGLSSYNEQFF
TRBV27	TRBJ2-3	CASSSPTSGRHTQYF
TRBV2	TRBJ2-6	CASSVTGRGANVLTF
TRBV15	TRBJ2-7	CATSRGMGTGIYEQYF
TRBV7-2	TRBJ1-5	CASSWGLDQPQHF
TRBV4-3	TRBJ1-2	CASSQDRGRNGYTF
TRBV27	TRBJ1-5	CASREEGRGDQPQHF
TRBV20-1	TRBJ2-1	CSASTASESSYNEQFF
TRBV2	TRBJ2-1	CASRADGSYNEQFF
TRBV14	TRBJ1-2	CASSQDLISHYGYTF
TRBV6-1	TRBJ2-1	CASREWDNEQFF
TRBV19	TRBJ2-1	CASSKTGVYNEQFF
TRBV6-1	TRBJ2-3	CASSPGDTTDTQYF
TRBV5-4	TRBJ1-5	CASSLQGQDQPQHF
TRBV15	TRBJ1-5	CATSRDPGQGGQPQHF
TRBV20-1	TRBJ2-3	CSAIVGVASSDTQYF
TRBV7-2	TRBJ1-1	CASSLARTVPTAAFF
TRBV19	TRBJ1-2	CASSILSPTGVHGYTF
TRBV20-1	TRBJ2-5	CSARDETGGEETQYF
TRBV7-2	TRBJ2-7	CASILQGAGGEQYF
TRBV5-1	TRBJ1-6	CASSLEGNNSPLHF
TRBV27	TRBJ2-2	CASSRSGRASGELFF